This TCR beta chain was captured in a study of OX40 agonist ivuxolimab in advanced cancers. Peripheral blood came from all dose cohorts at three timepoints. The protocol was immunoSEQ multiplex PCR, while the TCRdb copy is restricted to in-frame clones and leaves out a portion. The data show about 71,000 clones, roughly 81% seen once. Germline V CDR1 and CDR2: LNHNV, YYDKDF (reference sequence). Trimming stripped 5 bases from V and 0 bases from J, with 11 bases between. There are 16 residues in the CDR3. Sample: CD4+ or CD8+ T cells sorted from blood, taken in a trial of the OX40 agonist ivuxolimab. The source of this sequence is an adult with an advanced solid tumor such as melanoma, head and neck, liver or kidney cancer. The V and J genes are TRBV15 and TRBJ1-6, with D uncertain. CDR3 in DNA: TGTGCCACCAGCGAACATACCTTCTCCTATAATTCACCCCTCCACTTT. It specifies CATSEHTFSYNSPLHF. Drawing the rest from reference TRBV15 and TRBJ1-6, the complete variable domain is DAMVIQNPRYQVTQFGKPVTLSCSQTLNHNVMYWYQQKSSQAPKLLFHYYDKDFNNEADTPDNFQSRRPNTSFCFLDIRSPGLGDTAMYLCATSEHTFSYNSPLHFGNGTRLTVT.